This entry lists 12 T cell receptor beta chains sequenced from one sample in a study of early T cells in non-severe SARS-CoV-2 infection. TCRdb recomputed calls from the 5' RACE reads with MiXCR, one row per CDR3 protein. The data contain 50,000 to 75,000 distinct CDR3 sequences, 7% to 9.5% of them seen just once; the ten biggest clones take up around an eighth. Sample: whole blood, taken at baseline. These receptors all stem from an adult who was a healthcare worker with PCR-confirmed SARS-CoV-2 infection or an uninfected control (not recorded which).

The chain couples TRBV12-3 or TRBV12-4 to TRBJ1-4, with D perhaps TRBD1 (5 bases). Trimming pared 5 bases from V and 4 bases from J, leaving 11 bases between. The CDR3 has 14 residues. Here the CDR3 reads CASSLRDVNEKLFF. Written as DNA, the CDR3 is TGTGCCAGCAGTCTCCGGGACGTTAATGAAAAACTGTTTTTT.

The chain recombines TRBV10-3 with TRBJ1-1; D is possibly TRBD1 (6 bases). Trimming pared 6 bases from V and 5 bases from J, leaving 22 bases between. There are 16 residues in the CDR3. CDR1 is ENHRY, CDR2 SYGVKD, per germline. The CDR3 region has the DNA TGTGCCATCAGCTCTAACCCTCTCGGGGGGCGGACTGAAGCTTTCTTT. It codes for CAISSNPLGGRTEAFF.

This clonotype was recorded at least ten times. The genes are TRBV7-9 and TRBJ1-6; D perhaps matches TRBD1 (6 bases). This CDR3 spans 15 amino acids. Trimming cost V 5 bases and J 5 bases, with 13 bases left between them. Germline V CDR1 and CDR2: SEHNR, FQNEAQ (reference sequence). The CDR3 sequence: CASSESRGNNSPLHF. In DNA form, the CDR3 reads TGTGCCAGCAGCGAGAGCAGGGGAAATAATTCACCCCTCCACTTT.

A few counts support this clonotype. The chain recombines TRBV3-1 with TRBJ2-2, with unresolved D. From germline, CDR1 is LGHDT and CDR2 YNNKEL (reference sequence). This CDR3 is built from 13 residues. V lost 4 bases and J 4 bases, leaving 7 bases between the germline ends. This CDR3 is CASSPTTTGELFF. DNA of the CDR3: TGTGCCAGCAGCCCAACTACCACCGGGGAGCTGTTTTTT.

This clonotype came up many times. This chain uses TRBV11-2 with TRBJ1-1; D is undetermined. V lost 1 base, J lost 7 bases, and 7 bases lay in between. Germline CDR1 reads SGHAT; CDR2 reads FQNNGV. CDR3 length: 12 amino acids. In DNA, the CDR3 is TGTGCCAGCAGCTTAGGTATGGTTGAAGCTTTCTTT. Its protein product is CASSLGMVEAFF.

The V call is TRBV2, the J call TRBJ1-1; possibly TRBD1 for D (5 bases). Between the trimmed V and J ends, which lost 4 bases and 4 bases, there was a span of 13 bases. The CDR3 is 14 amino acids. CDR1 is SNHLY, CDR2 FYNNEI, per germline. In nucleotides, the CDR3 is TGTGCCAGCAGTGCATCCGACGGGGGCACTGAAGCTTTCTTT. Protein sequence: CASSASDGGTEAFF.

This clonotype is judged medium-sized. The chain uses TRBV7-9 and TRBJ2-4, with D unresolved. This CDR3 has 13 residues. The V end lost 7 bases, the J end lost 7 bases, and 14 bases lay between the germline ends. The germline V gene has CDR1 SEHNR and CDR2 FQNEAQ (reference sequence). The CDR3 nucleotides are TGTGCCAGCAAGGAAGATACCCAGAACATTCAGTACTTC. The encoded protein is CASKEDTQNIQYF. Using reference TRBV7-9 and TRBJ2-4 for the parts outside the CDR3, the full variable domain is DTGVSQNPRHKITKRGQNVTFRCDPISEHNRLYWYRQTLGQGPEFLTYFQNEAQLEKSRLLSDRFSAERPKGSFSTLEIQRTEQGDSAMYLCASKEDTQNIQYFGAGTRLSVL.

V usage is TRBV7-2 and J usage is TRBJ2-1; no reliable D call. Germline V gene lookup returns CDR1 SGHTA and CDR2 FQGNSA. The CDR3 spans 16 residues. V dropped 1 base and J dropped 2 bases, with 12 bases sitting between them. The CDR3 region has the DNA TGTGCCAGCAGCTTAGTGCCGGGTCTGACCTACAATGAGCAGTTCTTC. The encoded protein is CASSLVPGLTYNEQFF.

The V call is TRBV6-5, the J call TRBJ2-7, with D possibly TRBD2 on 7 matching bases. With 6 bases removed from V and 4 bases from J, the gap between germline ends came to 13 bases. The CDR3 extends over 13 amino acids. CDR1 and CDR2 from the germline V gene are MNHEY and SVGAGI. CDR3 sequence (DNA): TGTGCCAGCAGAGTGAAGGGGGGGTACGAGCAGTACTTC. This codes for CASRVKGGYEQYF.

This clonotype was seen repeatedly, ten times or more. The rearrangement links TRBV14 to TRBJ2-5, with no clear D. The CDR3 contains 14 residues. From germline, CDR1 is SGHDN and CDR2 FVKESK. Trimming removed 1 base from V and 3 bases from J, with 9 bases in between. CDR3 sequence (DNA): TGTGCCAGCAGCCAAGGTTGGAGTAAAGAGACCCAGTACTTC. Protein: CASSQGWSKETQYF. Variable domain in full (rest from reference TRBV14 and TRBJ2-5): EAGVTQFPSHSVIEKGQTVTLRCDPISGHDNLYWYRRVMGKEIKFLLHFVKESKQDESGMPNNRFLAERTGGTYSTLKVQPAELEDSGVYFCASSQGWSKETQYFGPGTRLLVL.

The chain recombines TRBV19 with TRBJ2-5, with D maybe TRBD1 (6 bases). There are 15 residues in the CDR3. Per germline, CDR1 LNHDA and CDR2 SQIVND (reference sequence). V lost 4 bases and J lost 1, with 13 bases in between. This CDR3 reads CASSTLPTGQETQYF. The CDR3 bases are TGTGCCAGTAGTACCCTGCCGACAGGCCAAGAGACCCAGTACTTC.

V and J are TRBV5-1 and TRBJ2-2; 7 nucleotides line up with TRBD2. The germline CDR1 and CDR2 sequences are SGHRS and YFSETQ. The CDR3 is made up of 17 amino acids. V lost 4 bases to trimming and J lost 5 bases; unmatched junction nucleotides: 14. The CDR3 region is CASSPFGREFGTGELFF. For the CDR3, the DNA is TGCGCCAGCAGCCCGTTCGGGCGGGAGTTTGGGACCGGGGAGCTGTTTTTT.